This T cell receptor (beta chain) was obtained from a study of blood T cells in healthy people across ages. Isolation per sample recovered at least 6.5 million PBMCs. The authors ran a second PCR of about 7 to 12 cycles using a sample-barcoded 5' primer and a J-beta primer mix. TCRdb reanalysed the 5' RACE reads using MiXCR and keeps one entry per CDR3 protein. The table records approximately 600,000 distinct CDR3 sequences, under 65% of them present only once. The source is a man aged 55 to 70 in good health. Sequencing used blood.

CDR3 loop: CASSRSLGAFF. The CDR3 region has the DNA TGTGCCAGCAGTCGGTCACTGGGAGCTTTCTTT. The gene calls are TRBV6-5 and TRBJ1-1, with D hard to call. Looked up from germline, CDR1 is MNHEY and CDR2 is SVGAGI. The ends were cut back, 5 bases at V and 10 bases at J, with 11 bases in the middle. CDR3 length equals 11 residues.